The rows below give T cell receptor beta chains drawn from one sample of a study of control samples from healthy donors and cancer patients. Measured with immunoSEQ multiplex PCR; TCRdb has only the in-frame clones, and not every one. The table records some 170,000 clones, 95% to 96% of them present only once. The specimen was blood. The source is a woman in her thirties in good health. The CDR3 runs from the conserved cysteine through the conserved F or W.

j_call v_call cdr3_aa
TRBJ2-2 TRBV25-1 CASSEWGNTGELFF
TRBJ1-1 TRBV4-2 CASSQDLTNTEAFF
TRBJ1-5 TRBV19 CASSMSASNQPQHF
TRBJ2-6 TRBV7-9 CATGIFSGANVLTF
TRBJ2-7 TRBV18 CASSPPEGYEQYF
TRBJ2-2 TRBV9 CASSVGTGVTGELFF
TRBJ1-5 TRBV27 CASSLISAQGRQPQHF
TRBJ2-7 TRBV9 CASSVADGYEQYF
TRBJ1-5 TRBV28 CASSLVWGRGDNQPQHF
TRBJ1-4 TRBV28 CASRLQGSREKLFF
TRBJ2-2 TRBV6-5 CASSKQGVGELFF
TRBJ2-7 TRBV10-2 CASLTSGSIHEQYF
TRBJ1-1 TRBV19 CASSRNTEAFF
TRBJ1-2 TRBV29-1 CSVAHQTDRGLNYGYTF
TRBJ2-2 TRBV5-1 CASSLDLTGSTGELFF
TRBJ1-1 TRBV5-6 CASSLVASEAFF
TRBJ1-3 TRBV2 CASRVWGFSGNTIYF
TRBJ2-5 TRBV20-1 CSAAGVETQYF
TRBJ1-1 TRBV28 CASSFDRRKANTEAFF
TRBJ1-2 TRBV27 CASRLNRAFGYTF
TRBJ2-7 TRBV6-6 CASSFLAGAAYEQYF
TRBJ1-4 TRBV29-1 CSFRGPGNEKLFF
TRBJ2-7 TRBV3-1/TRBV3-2 CASSQDSQGTSGPLEQYF
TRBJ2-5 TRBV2 CASTALTGRETQYF
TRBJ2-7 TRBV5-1 CASSMGLSGRYDTYEQYF
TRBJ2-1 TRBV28 CASSPSGSSYNEQFF
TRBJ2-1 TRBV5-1 CASSGTGYNEQFF
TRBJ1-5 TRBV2 CASALRAPDRSNQPQHF
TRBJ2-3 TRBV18 CASSRSTLATSTDTQYF
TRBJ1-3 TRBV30 CAWSVGDSGNTIYF
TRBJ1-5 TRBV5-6 CASSSWDRGQPQHF
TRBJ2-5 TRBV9 CASSAPGGNTLKETQYF
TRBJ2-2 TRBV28 CASMPGTGIISNTGELFF
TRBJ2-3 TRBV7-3 CASSSGLTYTDTQYF
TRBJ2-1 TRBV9 CASSAPPAGNNEQFF
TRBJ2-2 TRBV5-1 CASSPQQGAATGELFF
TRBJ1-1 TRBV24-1 CATRINNRGLESKDTEAFF
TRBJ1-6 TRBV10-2 CASGPPGPPLSPLHF
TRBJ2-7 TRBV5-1 CASTTTSGSYEQYF
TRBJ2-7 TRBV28 CASSSTGTGLEQYF
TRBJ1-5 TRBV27 CASSPGVEQPQHF